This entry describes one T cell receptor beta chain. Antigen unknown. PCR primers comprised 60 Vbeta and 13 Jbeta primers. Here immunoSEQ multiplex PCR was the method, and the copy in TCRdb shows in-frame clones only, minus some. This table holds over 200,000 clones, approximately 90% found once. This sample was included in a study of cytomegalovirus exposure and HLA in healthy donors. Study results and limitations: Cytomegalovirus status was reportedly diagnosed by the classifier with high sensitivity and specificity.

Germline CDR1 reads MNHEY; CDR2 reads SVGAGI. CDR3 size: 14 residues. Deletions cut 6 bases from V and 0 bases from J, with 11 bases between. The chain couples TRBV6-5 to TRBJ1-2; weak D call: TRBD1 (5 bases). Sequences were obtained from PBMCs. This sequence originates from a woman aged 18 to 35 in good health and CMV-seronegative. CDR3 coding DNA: TGTGCCAGCAGAACAGGCCCTCCTAACTATGGCTACACCTTC. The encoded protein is CASRTGPPNYGYTF.